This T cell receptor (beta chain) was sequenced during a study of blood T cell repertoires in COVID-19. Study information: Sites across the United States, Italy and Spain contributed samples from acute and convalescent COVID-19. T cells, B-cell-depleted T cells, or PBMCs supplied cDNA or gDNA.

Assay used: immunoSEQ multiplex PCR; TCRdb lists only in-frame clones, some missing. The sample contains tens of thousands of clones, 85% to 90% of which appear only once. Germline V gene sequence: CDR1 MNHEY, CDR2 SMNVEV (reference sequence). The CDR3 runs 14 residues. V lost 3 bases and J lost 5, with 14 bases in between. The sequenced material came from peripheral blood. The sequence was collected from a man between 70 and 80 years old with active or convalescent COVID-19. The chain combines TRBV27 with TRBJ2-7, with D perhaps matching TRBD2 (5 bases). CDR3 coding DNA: TGTGCCAGCAGTTTTTCCCTCTCTAGCCACGAGCAGTACTTC. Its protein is CASSFSLSSHEQYF.